This T cell receptor (beta chain) was observed in a study of regulatory T cells. Study outcomes and limitations: Hydrophobic residues at CDR3 positions 6 and 7 were enriched in conventional CD4+ T cells of CD3G-deficient patients.

The CDR3 length is 14 residues. Every patient with CD3G deficiency had evidence of autoimmunity. Regulatory (CD25-high CD127-low) and conventional (CD25-low CD127-high) CD4+ T cells were sorted separately. The PCR used 52 TRBV and 13 TRBJ primers. Sequenced by immunoSEQ multiplex PCR; TCRdb stores in-frame clones only, minus some. The table lists under 35,000 clones, over 85% of them singletons. The table lists this clone with a few counts. As yet, its antigen is unknown. This receptor was obtained from a child younger than 10 with CD3G deficiency. The chain is built from TRBV21-1 and TRBJ1-1. TRBV21-1 is a recognized pseudogene. Sequencing was performed on conventional CD4+ T cells sorted from blood. The CDR3 coding sequence is TGTGCCAGCAGCAAAGGTCCGAAGAACACTGAAGCTTTCTTT. Its translation is CASSKGPKNTEAFF.